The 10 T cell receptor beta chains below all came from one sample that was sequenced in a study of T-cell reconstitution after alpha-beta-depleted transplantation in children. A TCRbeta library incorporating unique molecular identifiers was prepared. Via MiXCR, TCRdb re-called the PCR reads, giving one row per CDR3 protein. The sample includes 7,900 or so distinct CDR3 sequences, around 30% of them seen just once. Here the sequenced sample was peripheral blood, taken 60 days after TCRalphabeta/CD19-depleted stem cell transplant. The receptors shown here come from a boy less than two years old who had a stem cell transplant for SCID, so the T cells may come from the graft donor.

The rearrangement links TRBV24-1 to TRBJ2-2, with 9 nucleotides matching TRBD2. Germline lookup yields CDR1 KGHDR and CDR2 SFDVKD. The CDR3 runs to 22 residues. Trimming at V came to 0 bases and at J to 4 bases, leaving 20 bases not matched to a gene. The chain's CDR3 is CATSDLSLGLAGPGRGTGELFF. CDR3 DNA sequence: TGTGCCACCAGTGATTTGTCTCTGGGGCTAGCGGGACCCGGACGTGGCACCGGGGAGCTGTTTTTT.

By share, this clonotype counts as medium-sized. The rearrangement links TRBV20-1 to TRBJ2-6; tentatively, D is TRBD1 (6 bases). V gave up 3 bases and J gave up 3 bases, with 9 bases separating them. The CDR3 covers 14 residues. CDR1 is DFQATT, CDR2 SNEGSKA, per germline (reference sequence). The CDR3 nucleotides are TGCAGTGCTAGTAGGGGGAGTGGGGCCAACGTCCTGACTTTC. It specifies CSASRGSGANVLTF.

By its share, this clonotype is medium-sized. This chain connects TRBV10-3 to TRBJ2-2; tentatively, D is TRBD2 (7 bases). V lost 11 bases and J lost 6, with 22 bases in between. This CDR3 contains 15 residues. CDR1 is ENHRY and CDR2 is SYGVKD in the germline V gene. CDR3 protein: CASSRGARGSGELFF. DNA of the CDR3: TGTGCCTCCTCACGGGGGGCTAGAGGGTCCGGGGAGCTGTTTTTT.

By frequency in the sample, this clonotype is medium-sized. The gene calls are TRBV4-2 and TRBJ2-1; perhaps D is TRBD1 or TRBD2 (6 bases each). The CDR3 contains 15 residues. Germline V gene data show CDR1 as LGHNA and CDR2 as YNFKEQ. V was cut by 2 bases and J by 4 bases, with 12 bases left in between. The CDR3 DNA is TGTGCCAGCAGCCAAAAGGGGGGTAGATACAATGAGCAGTTCTTC. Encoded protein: CASSQKGGRYNEQFF.

Here the CDR3 DNA reads TGCGCCAGCAGCGCAGGGACTAGCGGCAATGAGCAGTTCTTC. Translation: CASSAGTSGNEQFF. The chain combines TRBV5-1 with TRBJ2-1; 11 nucleotides align to TRBD2. Germline V gene lookup returns CDR1 SGHRS and CDR2 YFSETQ. The length of the CDR3 is 14 residues. Trimming cost V 4 bases and J 6 bases; bases outside gene matches: 3.

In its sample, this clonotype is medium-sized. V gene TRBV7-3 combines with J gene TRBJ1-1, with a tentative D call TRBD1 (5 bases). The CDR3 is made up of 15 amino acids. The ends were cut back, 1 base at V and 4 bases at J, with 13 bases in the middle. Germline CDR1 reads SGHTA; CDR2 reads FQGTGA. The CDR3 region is CASSLMGPLGTEAFF. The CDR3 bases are TGTGCCAGCAGCTTAATGGGACCGTTAGGCACTGAAGCTTTCTTT.

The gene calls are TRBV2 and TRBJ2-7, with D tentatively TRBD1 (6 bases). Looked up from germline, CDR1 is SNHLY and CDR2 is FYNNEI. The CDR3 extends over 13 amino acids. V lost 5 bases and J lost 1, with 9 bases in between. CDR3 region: CASSRQVSYEQYF. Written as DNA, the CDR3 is TGTGCCAGCAGTAGACAGGTTTCCTACGAGCAGTACTTC. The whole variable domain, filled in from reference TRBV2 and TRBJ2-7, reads EPEVTQTPSHQVTQMGQEVILRCVPISNHLYFYWYRQILGQKVEFLVSFYNNEISEKSEIFDDQFSVERPDGSNFTLKIRSTKLEDSAMYFCASSRQVSYEQYFGPGTRLTVT.

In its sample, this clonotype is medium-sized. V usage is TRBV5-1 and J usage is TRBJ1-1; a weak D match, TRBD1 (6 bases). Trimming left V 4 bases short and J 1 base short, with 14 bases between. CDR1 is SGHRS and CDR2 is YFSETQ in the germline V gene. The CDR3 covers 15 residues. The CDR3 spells CASSGAGHSNTEAFF. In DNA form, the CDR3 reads TGCGCCAGCAGCGGGGCGGGACACTCGAACACTGAAGCTTTCTTT.

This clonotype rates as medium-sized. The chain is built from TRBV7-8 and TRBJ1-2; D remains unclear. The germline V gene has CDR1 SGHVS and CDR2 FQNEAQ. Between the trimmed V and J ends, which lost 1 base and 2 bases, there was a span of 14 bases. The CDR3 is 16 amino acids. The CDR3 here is CASSLVDSSGNYGYTF. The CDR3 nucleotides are TGTGCCAGCAGCTTAGTCGATTCGTCCGGGAACTATGGCTACACCTTC.

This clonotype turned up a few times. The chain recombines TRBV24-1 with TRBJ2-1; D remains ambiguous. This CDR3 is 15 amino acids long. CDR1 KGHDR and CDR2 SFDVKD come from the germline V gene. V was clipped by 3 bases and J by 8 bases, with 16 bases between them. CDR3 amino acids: CATSDTRSGSYEQFF. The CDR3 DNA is TGTGCCACCAGTGATACAAGGTCAGGTAGCTATGAGCAGTTCTTC.